A single T cell receptor (beta chain) is shown here with its context. Its antigen is unidentified. These data belong to a study of cytomegalovirus exposure and HLA in healthy donors. Study-wide points: Most TCR sequences proved rare, with some public TCRs found in many donors. A missense variant in DCLRE1C was later tied to TCR beta V- and J-gene trimming.

Germline-derived CDR1 and CDR2 are SGHNT and YYREEE (reference sequence). J was trimmed by 4 bases and V by 3 bases; bases with no gene match: 6. The CDR3 is 14 amino acids. With 60 Vbeta and 13 Jbeta primers, the PCR was carried out. Produced via immunoSEQ multiplex PCR; TCRdb's table is partial and in-frame only. The sample holds around 61,000 clones, 70% to 85% seen once. The sequence was obtained from a man between 35 and 55 years old in good health and CMV-seronegative. Sequencing was carried out using PBMCs. The J gene is TRBJ1-2, the V gene TRBV5-4; TRBD1 matches at 7 bases. The CDR3 DNA reads TGTGCCAGCAGCTCGACAGGGTCGGTCTATGGCTACACCTTC. It yields the protein CASSSTGSVYGYTF.